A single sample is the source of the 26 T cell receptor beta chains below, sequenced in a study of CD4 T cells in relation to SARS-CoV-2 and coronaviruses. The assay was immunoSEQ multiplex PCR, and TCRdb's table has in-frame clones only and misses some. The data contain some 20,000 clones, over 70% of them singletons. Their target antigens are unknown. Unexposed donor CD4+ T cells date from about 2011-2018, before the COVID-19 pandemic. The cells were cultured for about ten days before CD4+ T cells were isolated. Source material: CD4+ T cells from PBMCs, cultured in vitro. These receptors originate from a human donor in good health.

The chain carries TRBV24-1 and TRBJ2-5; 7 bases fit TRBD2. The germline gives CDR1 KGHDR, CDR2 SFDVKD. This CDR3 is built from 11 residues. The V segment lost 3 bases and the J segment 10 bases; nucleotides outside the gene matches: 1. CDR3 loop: CATSDPGGQYF. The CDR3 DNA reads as TGTGCCACCAGTGATCCGGGGGGCCAGTACTTC.

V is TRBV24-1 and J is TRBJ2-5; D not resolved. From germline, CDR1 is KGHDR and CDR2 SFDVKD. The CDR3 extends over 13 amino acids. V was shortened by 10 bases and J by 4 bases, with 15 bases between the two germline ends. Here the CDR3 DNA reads TGTGCCACTATACAAGGGATGGTAGAGACCCAGTACTTC. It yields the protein CATIQGMVETQYF.

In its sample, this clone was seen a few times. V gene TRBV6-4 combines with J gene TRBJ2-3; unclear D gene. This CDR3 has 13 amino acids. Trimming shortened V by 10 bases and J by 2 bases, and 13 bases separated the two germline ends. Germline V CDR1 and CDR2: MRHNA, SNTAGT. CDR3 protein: CATKEDNTDTQYF. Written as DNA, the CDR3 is TGTGCCACCAAGGAAGACAACACAGATACGCAGTATTTT.

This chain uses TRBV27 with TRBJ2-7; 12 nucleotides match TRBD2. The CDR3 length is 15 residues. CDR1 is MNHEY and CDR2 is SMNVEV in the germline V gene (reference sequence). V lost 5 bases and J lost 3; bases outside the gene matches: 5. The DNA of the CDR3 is TGTGCCAGCAGTCAACCGGGACTAGCGGGCTACGAGCAGTACTTC. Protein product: CASSQPGLAGYEQYF.

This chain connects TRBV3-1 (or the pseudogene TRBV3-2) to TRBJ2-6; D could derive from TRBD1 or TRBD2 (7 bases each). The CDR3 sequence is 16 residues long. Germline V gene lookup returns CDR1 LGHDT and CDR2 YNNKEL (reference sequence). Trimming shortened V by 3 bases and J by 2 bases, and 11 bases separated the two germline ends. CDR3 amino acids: CASSHRGGAGANVLTF. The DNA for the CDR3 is TGTGCCAGCAGCCACAGGGGGGGGGCTGGGGCCAACGTCCTGACTTTC.

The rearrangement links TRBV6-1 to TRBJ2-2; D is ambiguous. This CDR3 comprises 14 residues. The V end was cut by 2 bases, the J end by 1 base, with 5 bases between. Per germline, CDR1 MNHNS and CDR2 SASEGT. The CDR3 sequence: CASSERMNTGELFF. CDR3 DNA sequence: TGTGCCAGCAGTGAACGGATGAACACCGGGGAGCTGTTTTTT.

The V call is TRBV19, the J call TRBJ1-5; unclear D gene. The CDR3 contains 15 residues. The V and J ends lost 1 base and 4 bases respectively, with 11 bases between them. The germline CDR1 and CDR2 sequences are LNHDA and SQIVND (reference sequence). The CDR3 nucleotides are TGTGCCAGTAGTATAGGTAGAGGTAAGAATCAGCCCCAGCATTTT. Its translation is CASSIGRGKNQPQHF.

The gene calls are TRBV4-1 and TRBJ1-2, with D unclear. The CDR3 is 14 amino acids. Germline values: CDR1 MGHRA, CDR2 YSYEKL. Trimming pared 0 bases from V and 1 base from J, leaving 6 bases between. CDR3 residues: CASSQDRVNYGYTF. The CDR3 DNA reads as TGCGCCAGCAGCCAAGATCGGGTTAACTATGGCTACACCTTC.

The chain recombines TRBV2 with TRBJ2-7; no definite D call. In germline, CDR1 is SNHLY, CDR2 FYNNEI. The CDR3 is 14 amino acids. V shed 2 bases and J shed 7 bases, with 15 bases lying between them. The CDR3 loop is CASSEFPMVGEQYF. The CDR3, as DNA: TGTGCCAGCAGTGAATTTCCCATGGTGGGAGAGCAGTACTTC. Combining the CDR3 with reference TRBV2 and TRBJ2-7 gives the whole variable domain EPEVTQTPSHQVTQMGQEVILRCVPISNHLYFYWYRQILGQKVEFLVSFYNNEISEKSEIFDDQFSVERPDGSNFTLKIRSTKLEDSAMYFCASSEFPMVGEQYFGPGTRLTVT.

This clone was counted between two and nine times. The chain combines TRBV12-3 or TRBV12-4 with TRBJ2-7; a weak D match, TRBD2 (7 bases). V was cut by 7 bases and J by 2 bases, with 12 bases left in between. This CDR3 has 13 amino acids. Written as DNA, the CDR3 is TGTGCCAGCAACAAGGGGGGGCCCTACGAGCAGTACTTC. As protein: CASNKGGPYEQYF.

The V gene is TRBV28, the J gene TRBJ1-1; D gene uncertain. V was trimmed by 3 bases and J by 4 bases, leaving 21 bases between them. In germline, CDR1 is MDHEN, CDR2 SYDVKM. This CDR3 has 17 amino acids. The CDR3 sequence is CASSFSRILSGGTEAFF. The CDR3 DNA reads TGTGCCAGCAGTTTTAGTCGGATCCTGTCCGGTGGCACTGAAGCTTTCTTT.

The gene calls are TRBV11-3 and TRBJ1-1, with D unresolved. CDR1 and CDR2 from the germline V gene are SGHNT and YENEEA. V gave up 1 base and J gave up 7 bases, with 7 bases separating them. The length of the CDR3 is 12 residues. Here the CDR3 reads CASSLGEGEAFF. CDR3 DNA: TGTGCCAGCAGCTTAGGGGAGGGTGAAGCTTTCTTT.

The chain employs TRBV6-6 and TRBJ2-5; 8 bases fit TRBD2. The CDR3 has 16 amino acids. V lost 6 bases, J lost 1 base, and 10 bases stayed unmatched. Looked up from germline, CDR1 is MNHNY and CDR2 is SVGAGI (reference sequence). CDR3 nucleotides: TGTGCCAGCAGACCGGGGGGGGCAAGAATCCAAGAGACCCAGTACTTC. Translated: CASRPGGARIQETQYF.

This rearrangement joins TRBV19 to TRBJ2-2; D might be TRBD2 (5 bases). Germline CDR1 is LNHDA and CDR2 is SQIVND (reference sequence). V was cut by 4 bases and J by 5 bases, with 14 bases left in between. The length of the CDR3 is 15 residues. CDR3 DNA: TGTGCCAGTAGTAAGAGCGGTAGTGCAACCGGGGAGCTGTTTTTT. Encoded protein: CASSKSGSATGELFF.

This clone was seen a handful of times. The CDR3 region has the DNA TGCGCCAGCACCCCCGGGACAGGGAACACTGAAGCTTTCTTT. It translates to CASTPGTGNTEAFF. The V call is TRBV5-1, the J call TRBJ1-1, with TRBD1 identical over 8 bases. This CDR3 comprises 14 residues. With 6 bases clipped from V and 1 base from J, the junction kept 5 bases outside the gene matches. Germline V gives CDR1 SGHRS, CDR2 YFSETQ.

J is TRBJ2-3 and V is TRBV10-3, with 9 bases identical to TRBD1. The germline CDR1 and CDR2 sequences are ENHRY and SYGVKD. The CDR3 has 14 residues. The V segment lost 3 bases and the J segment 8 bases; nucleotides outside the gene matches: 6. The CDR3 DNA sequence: TGTGCCATCAGTGAACAGGGGGCGCGAGGTACGCAGTATTTT. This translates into CAISEQGARGTQYF.

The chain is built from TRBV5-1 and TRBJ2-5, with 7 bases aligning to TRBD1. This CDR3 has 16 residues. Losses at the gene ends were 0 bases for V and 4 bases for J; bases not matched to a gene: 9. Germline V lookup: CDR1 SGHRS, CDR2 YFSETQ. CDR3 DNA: TGCGCCAGCAGCTTGGCGAGGTCAGGGGGTGTAGAGACCCAGTACTTC. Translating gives CASSLARSGGVETQYF.

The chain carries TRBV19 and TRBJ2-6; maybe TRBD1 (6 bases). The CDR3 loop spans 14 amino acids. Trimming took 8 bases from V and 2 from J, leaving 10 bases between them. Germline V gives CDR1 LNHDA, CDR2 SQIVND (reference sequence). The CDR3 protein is CASAQGPGANVLTF. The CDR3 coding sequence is TGTGCCAGTGCCCAGGGGCCTGGGGCCAACGTCCTGACTTTC.

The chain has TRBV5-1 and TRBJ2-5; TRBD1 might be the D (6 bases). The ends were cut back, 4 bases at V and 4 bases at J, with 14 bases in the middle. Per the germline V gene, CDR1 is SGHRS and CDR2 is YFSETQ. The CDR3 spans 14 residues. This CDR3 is CASSVQGFGETQYF. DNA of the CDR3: TGCGCCAGCAGCGTACAGGGTTTCGGAGAGACCCAGTACTTC. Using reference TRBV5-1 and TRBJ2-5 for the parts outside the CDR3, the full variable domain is KAGVTQTPRYLIKTRGQQVTLSCSPISGHRSVSWYQQTPGQGLQFLFEYFSETQRNKGNFPGRFSGRQFSNSRSEMNVSTLELGDSALYLCASSVQGFGETQYFGPGTRLLVL.

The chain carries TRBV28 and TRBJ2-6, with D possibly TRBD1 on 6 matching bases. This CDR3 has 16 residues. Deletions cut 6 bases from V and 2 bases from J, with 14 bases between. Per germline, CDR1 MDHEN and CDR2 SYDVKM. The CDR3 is CASSQKSGAGANVLTF. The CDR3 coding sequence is TGTGCCAGCAGCCAAAAATCAGGGGCTGGGGCCAACGTCCTGACTTTC.

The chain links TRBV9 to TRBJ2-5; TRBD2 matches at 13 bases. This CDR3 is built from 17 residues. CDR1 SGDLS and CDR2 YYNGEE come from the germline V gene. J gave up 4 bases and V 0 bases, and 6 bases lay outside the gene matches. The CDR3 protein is CASSVGTSGSSGETQYF. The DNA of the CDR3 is TGTGCCAGCAGCGTAGGGACTAGCGGGAGTTCAGGAGAGACCCAGTACTTC.

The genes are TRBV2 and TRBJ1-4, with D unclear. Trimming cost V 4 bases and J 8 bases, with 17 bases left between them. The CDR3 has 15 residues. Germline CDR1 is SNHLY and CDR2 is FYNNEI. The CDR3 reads CASSGLAGLPEKLFF. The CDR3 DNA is TGTGCCAGCAGTGGTCTCGCGGGTTTACCGGAAAAACTGTTTTTT.

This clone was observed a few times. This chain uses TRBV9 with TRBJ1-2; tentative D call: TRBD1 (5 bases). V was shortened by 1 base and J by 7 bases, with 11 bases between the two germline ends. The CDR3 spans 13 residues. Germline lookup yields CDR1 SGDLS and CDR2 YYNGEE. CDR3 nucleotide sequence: TGTGCCAGCAGCGTATCAGGGAGTGCTGGCTACACCTTC. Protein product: CASSVSGSAGYTF. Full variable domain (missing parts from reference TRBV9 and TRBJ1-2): DSGVTQTPKHLITATGQRVTLRCSPRSGDLSVYWYQQSLDQGLQFLIQYYNGEERAKGNILERFSAQQFPDLHSELNLSSLELGDSALYFCASSVSGSAGYTFGSGTRLTVV.

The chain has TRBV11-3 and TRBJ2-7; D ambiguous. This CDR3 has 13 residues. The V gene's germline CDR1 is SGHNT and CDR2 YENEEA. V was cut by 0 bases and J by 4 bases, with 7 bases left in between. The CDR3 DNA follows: TGTGCCAGCAGCTTAGAACCCCGGTACGAGCAGTACTTC. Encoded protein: CASSLEPRYEQYF.

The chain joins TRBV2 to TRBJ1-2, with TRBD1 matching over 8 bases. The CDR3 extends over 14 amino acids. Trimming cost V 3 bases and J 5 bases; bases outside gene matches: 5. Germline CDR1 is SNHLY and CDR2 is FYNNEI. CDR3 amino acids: CASSDIQGGYGYTF. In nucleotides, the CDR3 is TGTGCCAGCAGTGATATACAGGGGGGATATGGCTACACCTTC.

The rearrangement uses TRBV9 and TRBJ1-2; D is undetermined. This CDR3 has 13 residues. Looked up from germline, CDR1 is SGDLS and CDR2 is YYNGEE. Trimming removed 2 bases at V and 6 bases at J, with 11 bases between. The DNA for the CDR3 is TGTGCCAGCAGCGTCAGCCCCAAGGATGGCTACACCTTC. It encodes CASSVSPKDGYTF.